This TCR beta chain was captured by sequencing in a study of blood T cell repertoires in COVID-19. Looking at the study overall: PBMCs, B-cell-depleted T cells, or T cells were the source of the cDNA or gDNA that made up the material.

In the original processing: Cell counts per sample came from amplifying reference gene primers. Only in-frame clones appear in the TCRdb table, and some are missing; sequencing was by immunoSEQ multiplex PCR. For V, J and clone size, that table is used; D and trimming come from the DNA. The sample yields under 300,000 clones, approximately 79% seen once. Germline V gene lookup returns CDR1 MDHEN and CDR2 SYDVKM. Trimming removed 6 bases from V and 4 bases from J; junction bases left unmatched: 10. The CDR3 spans 15 residues. The rearrangement uses TRBV28 and TRBJ1-2; TRBD1 matches at 8 bases. Sequencing used peripheral blood. The TCR was taken from a woman aged 40 to 55 with active or convalescent COVID-19. Here the CDR3 DNA reads TGTGCCAGCAGACGGGAAACAGGGGGAGGCTATGGCTACACCTTC. Its protein is CASRRETGGGYGYTF.